This T cell receptor (beta chain) was captured by sequencing in a study of control samples from healthy donors and cancer patients. The CDR3 extends over 17 amino acids. Trimming shortened V by 1 base and J by 0 bases, and 12 bases separated the two germline ends. In germline, CDR1 is MGHRA, CDR2 YSYEKL. Generated by immunoSEQ multiplex PCR, the TCRdb table keeps only in-frame clones and is missing some. The table shows 70,000 to 75,000 clones, with about nine tenths occurring only once. The sequence was obtained from a man aged 55 to 69 with lung cancer. The V call is TRBV4-1, the J call TRBJ2-2; weak D call: TRBD1 (5 bases). Sequenced input: PBMCs. This CDR3 reads CASSQGGPAANTGELFF. The DNA of the CDR3 is TGCGCCAGCAGCCAAGGGGGCCCCGCAGCGAACACCGGGGAGCTGTTTTTT.